This T cell receptor (beta chain) was captured by sequencing in a study of post-analysis software for immune sequencing data. The study's findings and limits: Controls showed lower frequencies than patients for five or six TRBV segments, and TRBV5-6, TRBV5-1 and TRBV20-1 were among these. For normalized Chao1 diversity, multiple sclerosis patients scored significantly lower than controls did.

Unique molecular identifiers featured in each of the TCR beta cDNA libraries. TCRdb re-called the PCR reads through MiXCR, storing one row per CDR3 protein. The sample contains roughly 540,000 distinct CDR3 sequences, about a third of which appear only once. Of note for this clonotype: Its antigen is unidentified.

Trimming pared 5 bases from V and 9 bases from J, leaving 15 bases between. This CDR3 has 13 residues. Sequenced: blood. V and J are TRBV12-3 or TRBV12-4 and TRBJ2-3; D ambiguous. The clonotype comes from a girl aged 2-17 years with multiple sclerosis. CDR3: CASSPDGPPTQYF. CDR3 sequence (DNA): TGTGCCAGCAGTCCGGACGGTCCCCCGACGCAGTATTTT.